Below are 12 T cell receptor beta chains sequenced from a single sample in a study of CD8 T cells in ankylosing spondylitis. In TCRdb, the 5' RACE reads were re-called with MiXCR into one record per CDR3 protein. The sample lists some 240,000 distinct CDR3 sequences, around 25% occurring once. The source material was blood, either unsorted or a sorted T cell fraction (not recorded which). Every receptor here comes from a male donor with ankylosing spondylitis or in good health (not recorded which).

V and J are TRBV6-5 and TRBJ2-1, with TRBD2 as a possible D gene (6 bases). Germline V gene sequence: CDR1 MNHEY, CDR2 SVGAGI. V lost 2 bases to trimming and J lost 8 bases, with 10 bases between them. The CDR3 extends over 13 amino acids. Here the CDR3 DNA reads TGTGCCAGCAGTTACGGGGGGAACGATGAGCAGTTCTTC. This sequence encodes CASSYGGNDEQFF.

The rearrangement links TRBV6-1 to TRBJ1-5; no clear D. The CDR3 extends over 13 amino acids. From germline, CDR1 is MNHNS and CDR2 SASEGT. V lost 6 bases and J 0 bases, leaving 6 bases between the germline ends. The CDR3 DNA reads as TGTGCCAGCAGCGACAATAGCAATCAGCCCCAGCATTTT. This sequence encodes CASSDNSNQPQHF.

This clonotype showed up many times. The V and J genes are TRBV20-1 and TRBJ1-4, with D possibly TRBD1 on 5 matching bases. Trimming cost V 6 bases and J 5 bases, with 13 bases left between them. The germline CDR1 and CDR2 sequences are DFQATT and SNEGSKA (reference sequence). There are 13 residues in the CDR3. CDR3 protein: CSAPDSPNEKLFF. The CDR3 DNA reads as TGCAGTGCACCTGACAGCCCAAATGAAAAACTGTTTTTT.

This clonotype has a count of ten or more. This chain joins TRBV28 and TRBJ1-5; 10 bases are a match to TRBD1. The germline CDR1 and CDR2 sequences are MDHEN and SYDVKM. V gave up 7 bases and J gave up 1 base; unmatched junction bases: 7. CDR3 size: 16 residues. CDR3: CASTDRGIWSNQPQHF. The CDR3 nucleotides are TGTGCCAGCACGGACAGGGGGATTTGGAGCAATCAGCCCCAGCATTTT. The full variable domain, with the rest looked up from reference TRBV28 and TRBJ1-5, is DVKVTQSSRYLVKRTGEKVFLECVQDMDHENMFWYRQDPGLGLRLIYFSYDVKMKEKGDIPEGYSVSREKKERFSLILESASTNQTSMYLCASTDRGIWSNQPQHFGDGTRLSIL.

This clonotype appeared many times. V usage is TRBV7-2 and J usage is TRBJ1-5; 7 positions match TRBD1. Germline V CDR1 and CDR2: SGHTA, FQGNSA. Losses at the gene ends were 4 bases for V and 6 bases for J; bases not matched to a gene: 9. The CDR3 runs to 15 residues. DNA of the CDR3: TGTGCCAGCAGCTACACAGGGGTGTGGGGTCAGCCCCAGCATTTT. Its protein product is CASSYTGVWGQPQHF.

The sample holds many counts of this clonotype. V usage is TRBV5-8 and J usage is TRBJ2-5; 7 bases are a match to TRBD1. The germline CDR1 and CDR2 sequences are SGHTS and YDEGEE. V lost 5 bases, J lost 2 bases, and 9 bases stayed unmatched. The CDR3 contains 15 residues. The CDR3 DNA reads TGTGCCAGCAGATCCCCGGACAGGCGTCAAGAGACCCAGTACTTC. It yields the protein CASRSPDRRQETQYF. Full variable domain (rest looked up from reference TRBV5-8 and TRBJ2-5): EAGVTQSPTHLIKTRGQQATLRCSPISGHTSVYWYQQALGLGLQFLLWYDEGEERNRGNFPPRFSGRQFPNYSSELNVNALELEDSALYLCASRSPDRRQETQYFGPGTRLLVL.

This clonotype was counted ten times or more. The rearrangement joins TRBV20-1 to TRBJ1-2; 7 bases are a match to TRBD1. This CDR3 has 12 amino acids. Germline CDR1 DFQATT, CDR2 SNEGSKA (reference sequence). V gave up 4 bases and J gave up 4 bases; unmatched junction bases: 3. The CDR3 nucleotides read TGCAGTGCTAAGACAGGGACCTATGGCTACACCTTC. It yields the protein CSAKTGTYGYTF.

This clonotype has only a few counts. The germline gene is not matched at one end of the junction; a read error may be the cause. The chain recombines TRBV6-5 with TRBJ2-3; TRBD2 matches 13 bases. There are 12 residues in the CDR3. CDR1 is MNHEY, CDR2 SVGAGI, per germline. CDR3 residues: CASSYPMTSGGF. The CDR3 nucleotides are TGTGCCAGCAGTTACCCGATGACTAGCGGGGGGTTT.

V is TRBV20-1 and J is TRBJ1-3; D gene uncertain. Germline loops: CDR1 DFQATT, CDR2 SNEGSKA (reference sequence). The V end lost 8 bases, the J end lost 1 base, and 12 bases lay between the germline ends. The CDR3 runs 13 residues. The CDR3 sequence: CSPIDWSGNTIYF. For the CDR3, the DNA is TGCAGTCCTATAGACTGGTCTGGAAACACCATATATTTT.

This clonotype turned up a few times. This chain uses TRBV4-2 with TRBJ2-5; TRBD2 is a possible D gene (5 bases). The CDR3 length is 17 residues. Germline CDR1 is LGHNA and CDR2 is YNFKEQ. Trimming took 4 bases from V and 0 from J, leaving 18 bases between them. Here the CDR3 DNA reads TGTGCCAGCAGCCCTGGGCTCGTCGGGATATACCAAGAGACCCAGTACTTC. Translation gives CASSPGLVGIYQETQYF.

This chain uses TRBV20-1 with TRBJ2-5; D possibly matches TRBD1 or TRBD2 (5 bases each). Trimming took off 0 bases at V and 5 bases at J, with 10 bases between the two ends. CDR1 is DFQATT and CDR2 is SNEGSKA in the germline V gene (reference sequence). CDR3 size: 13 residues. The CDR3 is CSARDWDPETQYF. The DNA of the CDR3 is TGCAGTGCTAGAGATTGGGACCCCGAGACCCAGTACTTC.

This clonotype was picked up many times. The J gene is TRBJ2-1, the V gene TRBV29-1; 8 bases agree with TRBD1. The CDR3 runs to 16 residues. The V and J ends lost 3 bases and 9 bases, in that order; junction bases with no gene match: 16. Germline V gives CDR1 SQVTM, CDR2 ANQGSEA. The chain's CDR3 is CSVEGFPDQGAGEQFF. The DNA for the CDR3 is TGCAGCGTTGAGGGCTTCCCCGATCAGGGGGCTGGTGAGCAGTTCTTC.